This TCR beta chain was captured by sequencing in a study of blood T cell repertoires in COVID-19. The protocol was immunoSEQ multiplex PCR, while the TCRdb copy is restricted to in-frame clones and leaves out a portion. The sample gives about 140,000 clones, approximately 83% of which show up once; 4% is in the top ten. V trimming: 6 bases; J trimming: 2 bases; junction bases outside the gene matches: 6. CDR3 length: 14 amino acids. Germline lookup yields CDR1 MNHEY and CDR2 SVGEGT. Sequenced: peripheral blood. The chain is built from TRBV6-2 or TRBV6-3 and TRBJ1-2, with 7 bases lining up with TRBD1. This TCR was recovered from a woman between 55 and 75 years old with acute or convalescent COVID-19. Here the CDR3 reads CASSTTGDNYGYTF. For the CDR3, the DNA is TGTGCCAGCAGCACCACAGGGGACAACTATGGCTACACCTTC.